Listed here are 13 T cell receptor beta chains from one sample, sequenced in a study of radiotherapy plus CTLA-4 blockade in lung cancer. Method: immunoSEQ multiplex PCR; TCRdb's copy keeps in-frame clones and lacks some. The table shows some 78,000 clones, with around 88% occurring only once. Sequencing was performed on peripheral blood, taken from a patient treated with radiotherapy plus ipilimumab. The receptors were gathered from a human donor with non-small cell lung cancer who had a partial response to radiotherapy plus ipilimumab.

The J gene is TRBJ2-5, the V gene TRBV4-1; weak D call: TRBD2 (6 bases). CDR1 MGHRA and CDR2 YSYEKL come from the germline V gene. With 1 base removed from V and 9 bases from J, the gap between germline ends came to 12 bases. The CDR3 is 13 residues long. The CDR3 spells CASSQGGLGPQYF. The CDR3 DNA follows: TGCGCCAGCAGCCAAGGGGGACTGGGACCCCAGTACTTC.

The V and J genes are TRBV30 and TRBJ1-5; 8 nucleotides align to TRBD1. V shed 5 bases and J 5 bases; nucleotides not matched to a gene: 8. Germline lookup yields CDR1 GTSNPN and CDR2 SVGIG (reference sequence). CDR3 length equals 14 residues. The CDR3: CAWAPGTGYQPQHF. The CDR3, as DNA: TGTGCCTGGGCTCCCGGGACAGGTTATCAGCCCCAGCATTTT.

The genes are TRBV28 and TRBJ1-5; tentatively, D is TRBD1 (6 bases). This CDR3 has 14 amino acids. Trimming cost V 2 bases and J 3 bases, with 8 bases left between them. Germline V CDR1 and CDR2: MDHEN, SYDVKM. This CDR3 reads CASSLRTANQPQHF. The CDR3 DNA is TGTGCCAGCAGTTTAAGGACAGCCAATCAGCCCCAGCATTTT.

The V and J genes are TRBV25-1 and TRBJ2-3; D perhaps matches TRBD2 (6 bases). V was trimmed by 5 bases and J by 6 bases, leaving 15 bases between them. The CDR3 sequence is 14 residues long. Germline values: CDR1 MGHDK, CDR2 SYGVNS. Written as DNA, the CDR3 is TGTGCCAGCAGTTCGACTAGGATTGTGGATACGCAGTATTTT. It yields the protein CASSSTRIVDTQYF.

This clone was seen once. This sequence joins TRBV5-6 and TRBJ2-7; 10 nucleotides line up with TRBD1. Germline lookup yields CDR1 SGHDT and CDR2 YYEEEE. Losses at the gene ends were 2 bases for V and 6 bases for J; bases not matched to a gene: 5. The CDR3 totals 14 residues. The CDR3 region has the DNA TGTGCCAGCAGCTTCAGACAGGGGGCAGGCGAGCAGTACGTC. Residues: CASSFRQGAGEQYV.

This chain connects TRBV11-1 to TRBJ2-2, with TRBD2 identical over 10 bases. The CDR3 extends over 13 amino acids. The germline CDR1 and CDR2 sequences are SGHAT and FQDESV (reference sequence). Trimming removed 7 bases from V and 7 bases from J; junction bases left unmatched: 3. The CDR3 here is CASKGTSVGELFF. CDR3 coding DNA: TGTGCCAGCAAAGGGACTAGCGTCGGGGAGCTGTTTTTT.

The count of this clone is one. The chain uses TRBV25-1 and TRBJ2-1; TRBD2 matches at 8 bases. The germline V gene has CDR1 MGHDK and CDR2 SYGVNS. The CDR3 is made up of 16 amino acids. V shed 6 bases, J shed 7 bases, and the junction held 14 bases outside the gene matches. The CDR3 sequence: CASSPQGTGGWNEQFF. As DNA, the CDR3 is TGTGCCAGCAGCCCCCAGGGGACGGGAGGGTGGAATGAGCAGTTCTTC.

This rearrangement joins TRBV27 to TRBJ1-2, with TRBD1 as a possible D gene (6 bases). Trimming stripped 4 bases from V and 8 bases from J, with 20 bases between. The CDR3 length is 15 residues. Germline V CDR1 and CDR2: MNHEY, SMNVEV (reference sequence). The CDR3 sequence is CASSYRDTGLDGYTF. The CDR3 nucleotides read TGTGCCAGCAGTTACCGGGACACCGGCCTCGACGGCTACACCTTC.

The rearrangement links TRBV27 to TRBJ2-4; 8 positions match TRBD2. Germline values: CDR1 MNHEY, CDR2 SMNVEV (reference sequence). V was pared by 8 bases and J by 3 bases, with 12 bases of the junction left unmatched. CDR3 length equals 16 residues. CDR3 DNA sequence: TGTGCCAGCGGCGGGCTAGCGGGCAGGGGCAAAAACATTCAGTACTTC. It is translated as CASGGLAGRGKNIQYF.

DNA of the CDR3: TGTGCCAGCAGCCACCCCGGGACAGCTCAGTACTTC. Translation: CASSHPGTAQYF. This chain uses TRBV14 with TRBJ2-4; 7 bases agree with TRBD1. Looked up from germline, CDR1 is SGHDN and CDR2 is FVKESK. CDR3 length equals 12 residues. The junction had 5 bases not matched to a gene; V was cut back by 3 bases and J by 12 bases.

This clone was detected only once. The V call is TRBV5-6, the J call TRBJ1-1, with D maybe TRBD1 (6 bases). Germline V gene lookup returns CDR1 SGHDT and CDR2 YYEEEE. The ends were cut back, 4 bases at V and 6 bases at J, with 25 bases in the middle. This CDR3 comprises 17 residues. CDR3 nucleotide sequence: TGTGCCAGCAGCCCAGCAAATCGCAGGGGTTTTAGGGCTGAAGCTTTCTTT. Protein sequence: CASSPANRRGFRAEAFF.

This chain connects TRBV5-1 to TRBJ1-1; maybe TRBD1 (5 bases). Germline loops: CDR1 SGHRS, CDR2 YFSETQ. Trimming removed 8 bases at V and 5 bases at J, with 22 bases between. The CDR3 length is 15 residues. The CDR3, as DNA: TGCGCCAGTCAGCAAGGCGATTTCGGGGGAACTGAAGCTTTCTTT. As protein: CASQQGDFGGTEAFF.

The chain couples TRBV7-8 to TRBJ2-7; perhaps TRBD1 as D (8 bases). Trimming removed 5 bases from V and 4 bases from J, with 15 bases in between. The CDR3 extends over 14 amino acids. Germline V gene data show CDR1 as SGHVS and CDR2 as FQNEAQ. The CDR3 is CASSRGDRPYEQYV. The CDR3 DNA reads as TGTGCCAGCAGCCGGGGGGACAGGCCTTACGAGCAGTACGTC.